The 14 T cell receptor beta chains below come from one sample, sequenced in a study of cytomegalovirus exposure and HLA in healthy donors. Primers for the PCR totalled 60 Vbeta and 13 Jbeta. Measured with immunoSEQ multiplex PCR; TCRdb has only the in-frame clones, and not every one. The profile shows under 65,000 clones, 82% of them singletons. The source material was PBMCs. Receptor source: a man aged 45 to 65 in good health and CMV-seronegative.

The chain couples TRBV5-6 to TRBJ2-3; 10 positions match TRBD2. Germline CDR1 SGHDT, CDR2 YYEEEE. With V trimmed by 2 bases and J by 14 bases, 5 bases remained unmatched. The CDR3 runs to 12 residues. The CDR3 nucleotides read TGTGCCAGCAGCTTAACTAGCGGGGTACTGTATTTT. This gives the protein CASSLTSGVLYF.

The chain carries TRBV27 and TRBJ1-2; 8 nucleotides line up with TRBD1. The CDR3 has 14 residues. With V trimmed by 3 bases and J by 4 bases, 4 bases remained unmatched. Germline values: CDR1 MNHEY, CDR2 SMNVEV (reference sequence). The CDR3 bases are TGTGCCAGCAGTTTCAGGACAGGGAGCTATGGCTACACCTTC. It specifies CASSFRTGSYGYTF.

The genes are TRBV6-5 and TRBJ2-1; tentatively, D is TRBD2 (6 bases). The length of the CDR3 is 14 residues. The V end was cut by 6 bases, the J end by 6 bases, with 15 bases between. Germline CDR1 reads MNHEY; CDR2 reads SVGAGI. CDR3 amino acids: CASSRGIFSNEQFF. The DNA for the CDR3 is TGTGCCAGCAGCCGGGGGATTTTTAGCAATGAGCAGTTCTTC.

V gene TRBV29-1 combines with J gene TRBJ1-4; 8 nucleotides match TRBD1. The junction had 12 bases not matched to a gene; V was cut back by 5 bases and J by 10 bases. CDR1 is SQVTM and CDR2 is ANQGSEA in the germline V gene. The CDR3 sequence is 14 residues long. For the CDR3, the DNA is TGCAGCGTTACCACGGGGACAGGAGGCGGAAAACTGTTTTTT. This gives the protein CSVTTGTGGGKLFF. Complete variable domain (other parts from reference TRBV29-1 and TRBJ1-4): SAVISQKPSRDICQRGTSLTIQCQVDSQVTMMFWYRQQPGQSLTLIATANQGSEATYESGFVIDKFPISRPNLTFSTLTVSNMSPEDSSIYLCSVTTGTGGGKLFFGSGTQLSVL.

This clone is a singleton in its sample. The CDR3 DNA reads as TGTGCCAGCAGCCTTTGGACTGATTACAATGAGCAGTTCTTC. Its protein is CASSLWTDYNEQFF. This chain uses TRBV27 with TRBJ2-1; maybe TRBD2 (5 bases). The CDR3 is 14 residues long. Germline V CDR1 and CDR2: MNHEY, SMNVEV (reference sequence). V was pared by 6 bases and J by 4 bases, with 13 bases between.

The rearrangement links TRBV27 to TRBJ1-1, with a weak D call TRBD1 (5 bases). V lost 3 bases and J lost 0, with 8 bases in between. Germline V gene data show CDR1 as MNHEY and CDR2 as SMNVEV (reference sequence). The CDR3 is 14 residues long. The CDR3 DNA follows: TGTGCCAGCAGTTTGGGGGGAATGAACACTGAAGCTTTCTTT. Translated, it gives CASSLGGMNTEAFF.

V gene TRBV5-6 combines with J gene TRBJ2-1; D gene uncertain. CDR1 SGHDT and CDR2 YYEEEE come from the germline V gene. The CDR3 is made up of 11 amino acids. The V end lost 2 bases, the J end lost 8 bases, and 5 bases lay between the germline ends. The CDR3 nucleotides read TGTGCCAGCAGCTTCTCGGATGAGCAGTTCTTC. This sequence encodes CASSFSDEQFF. Using reference TRBV5-6 and TRBJ2-1 for the parts outside the CDR3, the full variable domain is DAGVTQSPTHLIKTRGQQVTLRCSPKSGHDTVSWYQQALGQGPQFIFQYYEEEERQRGNFPDRFSGHQFPNYSSELNVNALLLGDSALYLCASSFSDEQFFGPGTRLTVL.

The rearrangement uses TRBV29-1 and TRBJ2-7, with 8 bases fitting TRBD2. Per germline, CDR1 SQVTM and CDR2 ANQGSEA. The CDR3 covers 14 residues. The J segment lost 3 bases and the V segment lost 7 bases, leaving 11 bases of the junction unmatched. DNA of the CDR3: TGCAGCGCCATAGCGGGAACCGCCTACTACGAGCAGTACTTC. The encoded protein is CSAIAGTAYYEQYF.

The chain is built from TRBV6-4 and TRBJ2-3, with 12 bases lining up with TRBD2. After removal of 4 bases from V and 3 bases from J, the junction contained 5 bases not matched to a gene. The CDR3 covers 16 residues. Germline values: CDR1 MRHNA, CDR2 SNTAGT. The CDR3 protein is CASSATSGGNTDTQYF. The CDR3 bases are TGTGCCAGCAGTGCCACTAGCGGGGGGAATACAGATACGCAGTATTTT.

The V call is TRBV4-2, the J call TRBJ2-2, with 13 bases that match TRBD2. The length of the CDR3 is 15 residues. V gave up 6 bases and J gave up 6 bases; unmatched junction bases: 4. Germline V lookup: CDR1 LGHNA, CDR2 YNFKEQ. The CDR3 sequence: CASRLAGGPAGELFF. The CDR3 coding sequence is TGTGCCAGCAGACTAGCGGGGGGGCCTGCCGGGGAGCTGTTTTTT.

The chain has TRBV5-4 and TRBJ2-2; D is uncertain. Trimming shortened V by 2 bases and J by 5 bases, and 7 bases separated the two germline ends. The CDR3 consists of 13 residues. Germline V gene data show CDR1 as SGHNT and CDR2 as YYREEE (reference sequence). CDR3: CASSLSQTGELFF. The CDR3 bases are TGTGCCAGCAGCTTATCTCAGACCGGGGAGCTGTTTTTT.

The sample holds a few counts of this clone. The chain carries TRBV7-2 and TRBJ1-4, with 7 bases matching TRBD1. J lost 7 bases, V lost 5 bases, and 7 bases had no gene match. Germline V gene data show CDR1 as SGHTA and CDR2 as FQGNSA. This CDR3 is built from 14 residues. The CDR3, as DNA: TGTGCCAGCAGCCCTCCCTCAGGGGGTGAAAAACTGTTTTTT. This encodes CASSPPSGGEKLFF.

This clone occurred a few times. CDR3 DNA: TGTGCCAGCAGCTTATCGGGTGGGGGGGTTAGTGCAGATACGCAGTATTTT. Amino acid sequence: CASSLSGGGVSADTQYF. V and J are TRBV7-6 and TRBJ2-3; 7 nucleotides agree with TRBD2. There are 17 residues in the CDR3. Looked up from germline, CDR1 is SGHVS and CDR2 is FNYEAQ. J lost 4 bases, V lost 2 bases, and 12 bases had no gene match. The full variable domain, its missing parts supplied by reference TRBV7-6 and TRBJ2-3, is GAGVSQSPRYKVTKRGQDVALRCDPISGHVSLYWYRQALGQGPEFLTYFNYEAQQDKSGLPNDRFSAERPEGSISTLTIQRTEQRDSAMYRCASSLSGGGVSADTQYFGPGTRLTVL.

V and J are TRBV7-9 and TRBJ2-7, with 10 bases lining up with TRBD1. V dropped 5 bases and J dropped 4; count of bases not matched to a gene: 5. Per the germline V gene, CDR1 is SEHNR and CDR2 is FQNEAQ (reference sequence). The CDR3 runs to 14 residues. The CDR3 coding sequence is TGTGCCAGCAGCCGAGGACAGGGGGTGTACGAGCAGTACTTC. As protein: CASSRGQGVYEQYF. Full variable domain (rest looked up from reference TRBV7-9 and TRBJ2-7): DTGVSQNPRHKITKRGQNVTFRCDPISEHNRLYWYRQTLGQGPEFLTYFQNEAQLEKSRLLSDRFSAERPKGSFSTLEIQRTEQGDSAMYLCASSRGQGVYEQYFGPGTRLTVT.